A single sample is the source of the 4 T cell receptor beta chains below, sequenced in a study of OX40 agonist ivuxolimab in advanced cancers. Produced via immunoSEQ multiplex PCR; TCRdb's table is partial and in-frame only. Of approximately 11,000 clones listed, 77% are singletons. Sequencing was performed on CD4+ or CD8+ T cells sorted from blood, taken in a trial of the OX40 agonist ivuxolimab. The receptors stem from an adult with an advanced solid tumor such as melanoma, head and neck, liver or kidney cancer.

This chain links TRBV7-2 with TRBJ1-2; no clear D. Per the germline V gene, CDR1 is SGHTA and CDR2 is FQGNSA. This CDR3 has 13 amino acids. V lost 4 bases, J lost 4 bases, and 10 bases lay in between. Here the CDR3 reads CASSYGSGYGYTF. DNA for the CDR3: TGTGCCAGCAGCTACGGGAGCGGCTATGGCTACACCTTC.

A word on this clone: In the same sample, other DNA sequences code for this CDR3. This chain links TRBV25-1 with TRBJ1-5; D might be TRBD1 (5 bases). Germline V gives CDR1 MGHDK, CDR2 SYGVNS. The CDR3 is 17 amino acids. V gave up 6 bases and J gave up 6 bases, with 24 bases separating them. CDR3 coding DNA: TGTGCCAGCAGCGACTCGCAACCTGGGACGGGGTCTCAGCCCCAGCATTTT. It encodes CASSDSQPGTGSQPQHF.

This clone was seen only a few times. The chain uses TRBV27 and TRBJ2-5, with D possibly matching TRBD2 (5 bases). Germline CDR1 and CDR2: MNHEY and SMNVEV (reference sequence). The CDR3 is made up of 13 amino acids. Trimming left V 2 bases short and J 5 bases short, with 9 bases between. Here the CDR3 DNA reads TGTGCCAGCAGTTTAGCGGGCTGGGAGACCCAGTACTTC. Translation gives CASSLAGWETQYF.

This clone was counted once. The rearrangement uses TRBV19 and TRBJ2-5, with D possibly being TRBD1 (5 bases). The V end lost 4 bases, the J end lost 0 bases, and 9 bases lay between the germline ends. The CDR3 runs to 14 residues. Germline CDR1 and CDR2: LNHDA and SQIVND (reference sequence). The CDR3 DNA is TGTGCCAGTAGTAATTCAGGGTACCAAGAGACCCAGTACTTC. This codes for CASSNSGYQETQYF.